The 7 T cell receptor beta chains presented below share a single source sample, sequenced in a study of blood T cell repertoires in COVID-19. The repertoire was sequenced with immunoSEQ multiplex PCR; TCRdb's copy has only in-frame clones and lacks some. This repertoire shows approximately 56,000 clones, around four fifths found once; its top ten account for roughly 7%. Sequencing was done on a sample of peripheral blood. These receptors came from a man between 65 and 85 years old with active COVID-19.

The chain's CDR3 is CASSRDRGSNQPQHF. In DNA, the CDR3 is TGTGCCAGCAGTCGGGACAGGGGAAGCAATCAGCCCCAGCATTTT. The genes are TRBV7-9 and TRBJ1-5; 10 nucleotides agree with TRBD1. Trimming took 6 bases from V and 1 from J; bases not matched to a gene: 3. Germline CDR1 SEHNR, CDR2 FQNEAQ (reference sequence). The CDR3 has 15 amino acids.

This clone has only a few counts. V and J are TRBV28 and TRBJ1-2, with D perhaps matching TRBD1 (5 bases). The CDR3 runs 14 residues. V was cut by 5 bases and J by 7 bases, with 17 bases left in between. Germline V CDR1 and CDR2: MDHEN, SYDVKM. The CDR3 sequence is CASSGGQGGRGYTF. The DNA of the CDR3 is TGTGCCAGCAGTGGTGGACAAGGCGGCCGTGGCTACACCTTC.

The V call is TRBV5-5, the J call TRBJ1-1, with a tentative D call TRBD1 (6 bases). Germline V lookup: CDR1 SGHKS, CDR2 YYEKEE (reference sequence). Trimming cost V 2 bases and J 1 base, with 15 bases left between them. The CDR3 runs to 16 residues. CDR3 DNA sequence: TGTGCCAGCAGCTTTGGGGCGGGAGGGGGGAACACTGAAGCTTTCTTT. It encodes CASSFGAGGGNTEAFF.

This clone was recorded a few times. V and J are TRBV19 and TRBJ2-1, with 8 bases identical to TRBD1. V was clipped by 1 base and J by 8 bases; unmatched bases: 4. This CDR3 is built from 14 residues. The V gene's germline CDR1 is LNHDA and CDR2 SQIVND (reference sequence). The CDR3 DNA follows: TGTGCCAGTAGTATAGGCCAGGGGGCCTATGAGCAGTTCTTC. Its protein is CASSIGQGAYEQFF.

The rearrangement uses TRBV25-1 and TRBJ2-3; 11 bases line up with TRBD2. The CDR3 loop spans 15 amino acids. Unmatched junction bases numbered 7, after V lost 7 bases and J lost 4 bases. The germline V gene has CDR1 MGHDK and CDR2 SYGVNS. This CDR3 is CASTYSGGGADTQYF. DNA for the CDR3: TGTGCCAGCACCTATAGCGGGGGGGGTGCAGATACGCAGTATTTT. The full variable domain, rest sourced from reference TRBV25-1 and TRBJ2-3, is EADIYQTPRYLVIGTGKKITLECSQTMGHDKMYWYQQDPGMELHLIHYSYGVNSTEKGDLSSESTVSRIRTEHFPLTLESARPSHTSQYLCASTYSGGGADTQYFGPGTRLTVL.

This sequence joins TRBV4-3 and TRBJ1-4, with D hard to call. Germline V gene sequence: CDR1 LGHNA, CDR2 YSLEER. The CDR3 sequence is 16 residues long. V was trimmed by 1 base and J by 3 bases, leaving 12 bases between them. The CDR3 region has the DNA TGCGCCAGCAGCCAAGCGCGCGGGGTGGCTAATGAAAAACTGTTTTTT. It specifies CASSQARGVANEKLFF.

J is TRBJ1-4 and V is TRBV27; a weak D match, TRBD1 (6 bases). Germline CDR1 and CDR2: MNHEY and SMNVEV (reference sequence). This CDR3 contains 12 residues. Trimming shortened V by 11 bases and J by 4 bases, and 11 bases separated the two germline ends. The CDR3 region has the DNA TGTGCCCGGGGGGGCCATAATGAAAAACTGTTTTTT. Translated: CARGGHNEKLFF.